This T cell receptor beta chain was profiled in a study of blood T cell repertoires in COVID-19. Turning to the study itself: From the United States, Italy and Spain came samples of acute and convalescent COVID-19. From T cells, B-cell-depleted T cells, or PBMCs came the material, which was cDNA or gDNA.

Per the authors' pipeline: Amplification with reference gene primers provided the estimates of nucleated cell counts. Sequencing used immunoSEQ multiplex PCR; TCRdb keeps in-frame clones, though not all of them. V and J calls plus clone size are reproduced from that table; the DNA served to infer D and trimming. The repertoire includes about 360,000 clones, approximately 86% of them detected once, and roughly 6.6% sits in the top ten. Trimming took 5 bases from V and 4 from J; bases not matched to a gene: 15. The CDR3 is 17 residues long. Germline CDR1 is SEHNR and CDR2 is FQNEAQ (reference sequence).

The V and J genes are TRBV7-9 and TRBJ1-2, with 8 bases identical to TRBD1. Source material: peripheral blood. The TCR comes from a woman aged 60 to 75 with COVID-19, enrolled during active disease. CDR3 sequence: CASSIIGDRPSGYGYTF. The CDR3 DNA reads TGTGCCAGCAGCATAATCGGGGACAGGCCGTCCGGCTATGGCTACACCTTC.